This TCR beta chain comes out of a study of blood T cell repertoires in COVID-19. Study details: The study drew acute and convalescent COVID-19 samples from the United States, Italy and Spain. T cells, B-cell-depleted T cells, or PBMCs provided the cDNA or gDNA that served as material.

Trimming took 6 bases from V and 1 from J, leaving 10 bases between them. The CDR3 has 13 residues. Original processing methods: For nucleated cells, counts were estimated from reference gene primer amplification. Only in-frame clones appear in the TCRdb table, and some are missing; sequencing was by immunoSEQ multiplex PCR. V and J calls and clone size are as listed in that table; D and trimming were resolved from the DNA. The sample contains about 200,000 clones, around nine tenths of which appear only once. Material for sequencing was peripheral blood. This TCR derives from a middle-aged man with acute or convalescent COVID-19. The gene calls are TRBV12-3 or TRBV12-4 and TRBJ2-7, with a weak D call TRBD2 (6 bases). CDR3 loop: CASRGTPSYEQYF. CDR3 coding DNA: TGTGCCAGCAGGGGGACTCCTTCCTACGAGCAGTACTTC.